This T cell receptor (beta chain) was identified in a study of CD8+CD57+ T cells in acquired aplastic anemia. Whole-study context: Each DNA sample taken from sorted CD4+ and CD8+ cells came to 3 to 4 ug on average.

A word on this clonotype: Antigen specificity is unknown.

TCR beta VDJ combinations and CDR3 sequences were profiled from genomic DNA. Via MiXCR, TCRdb re-called the reads, giving one row per CDR3 protein. The top ten clones hold around 13% of a sample with roughly 180,000 distinct CDR3 sequences, about half of them seen once. Whole-study findings and limits: Levels of CD8+ Simpson's diversity were not significantly distinct in patients versus controls.

V lost 3 bases and J lost 12, with 24 bases in between. The CDR3 totals 16 residues. Germline V gene lookup returns CDR1 DFQATT and CDR2 SNEGSKA (reference sequence). It was patients with CD8+CD57+ cell expansion by flow cytometry who were chosen for sequencing. The V gene is TRBV20-1, the J gene TRBJ2-6; no firm D call. This TCR was sampled from a human donor with aplastic anemia. Sequencing was carried out using sorted CD4+, CD8+, or CD8+CD57+ T cells (not recorded which) from PBMCs. The CDR3 is CSASSSSLSGSSVLTF. DNA of the CDR3: TGCAGTGCTAGCTCCAGTTCCCTCTCTGGGTCCAGCGTCCTGACTTTC.